A single sample gave rise to the 6 T cell receptor beta chains below, sequenced in a study of shared clonotypes between healthy human individuals. Cells designated naive CD8 were CD45RO-negative and were positively selected for CCR7, with terminally differentiated effector memory CD45RA+ cells excluded. Sequencing was performed with immunoSEQ multiplex PCR; in TCRdb, only in-frame clones are kept and a portion is missing. The table includes some 2.1 million clones, 93% detected once. The sequenced material came from naive CD8+ T cells from PBMCs. The source of these receptors is a man between 18 and 35 years old in good health. Some clones in this sample may be carry-over from other donors' samples.

The V call is TRBV13, the J call TRBJ2-1; 11 bases line up with TRBD2. Germline CDR1 and CDR2: PRHDT and FYEKMQ (reference sequence). With 4 bases clipped from V and 4 bases from J, the junction kept 6 bases outside the gene matches. The CDR3 is 16 residues long. The CDR3 spells CASSSILAGVYNEQFF. The DNA of the CDR3 is TGTGCCAGCAGCTCGATACTAGCGGGAGTATACAATGAGCAGTTCTTC.

The gene calls are TRBV7-9 and TRBJ2-7, with D unresolved. The CDR3 totals 15 residues. Trimming removed 5 bases at V and 1 base at J, with 15 bases between. Germline loops: CDR1 SEHNR, CDR2 FQNEAQ (reference sequence). The DNA for the CDR3 is TGTGCCAGCAGCCCGGTCGAGATGCTATCCTACGAGCAGTACTTC. As protein: CASSPVEMLSYEQYF.

The V gene is TRBV13, the J gene TRBJ2-6, with D hard to call. Trimming removed 3 bases from V and 0 bases from J, with 6 bases in between. CDR1 PRHDT and CDR2 FYEKMQ come from the germline V gene (reference sequence). The CDR3 runs to 15 residues. The CDR3 spells CASSFSISGANVLTF. The CDR3 DNA is TGTGCCAGCAGCTTCTCAATCTCTGGGGCCAACGTCCTGACTTTC.

The chain has TRBV9 and TRBJ2-1, with D perhaps assigned TRBD1 or TRBD2 (6 bases each). Germline CDR1 and CDR2: SGDLS and YYNGEE. The V gene lost 1 base and the J gene lost 6 bases, with 17 bases spanning the gap. CDR3 length equals 16 residues. In DNA, the CDR3 is TGTGCCAGCAGCGTAAATCTATTAGGGGGAGGCAATGAGCAGTTCTTC. Its protein is CASSVNLLGGGNEQFF.

This chain joins TRBV7-9 and TRBJ2-3; 9 positions match TRBD2. In germline, CDR1 is SEHNR, CDR2 FQNEAQ (reference sequence). V lost 3 bases to trimming and J lost 6 bases; unmatched junction nucleotides: 10. The CDR3 is made up of 16 amino acids. CDR3 residues: CASSFDSGSLRDTQYF. The CDR3 nucleotides read TGTGCCAGCAGCTTCGATAGCGGGAGCCTGAGGGATACGCAGTATTTT.

The V and J genes are TRBV27 and TRBJ2-1; 12 bases fit TRBD2. The CDR3 has 19 amino acids. Per germline, CDR1 MNHEY and CDR2 SMNVEV (reference sequence). J gave up 6 bases and V 5 bases, and 17 bases lay outside the gene matches. The CDR3 nucleotides are TGTGCCAGCAGTCCCTCCAGGGCTAGCGGGAGGGCCCGAAGCAATGAGCAGTTCTTC. It translates to CASSPSRASGRARSNEQFF.